This TCR beta chain was documented in a study of CD8 T cells in Susac syndrome (dated by TCRdb to the late 2010s). In terms of the full investigation: Whether CD8+ T cell activation and differentiation in Susac syndrome was antigen driven was tested using repertoire sequencing.

The investigation overall reported the following: The number of individuals in the TCR sequencing and HLA analysis was recognized as being relatively small.

Trimming costs V 7 bases and J 2 bases, and their ends lie 15 bases apart. Taken from cysteine to phenylalanine, the CDR3 has 14 residues. Here the CDR3 DNA is all that survives: 42 bases in frame from base 1. CDR1 and CDR2 are drawn from the germline V gene: SNHLY, FYNNEI. Peripheral blood CD8+ and CD4+ T cells from healthy donors, Susac syndrome patients and multiple sclerosis patients were profiled by high-throughput TCR beta sequencing. Healthy donors were age- and sex-matched controls. Bulk CD8+ and CD4+ T cells were purified by magnetic negative isolation, while CD8+ TEMRA cells were enriched using FACS. Blood was drawn into EDTA tubes, processed within 24 hours, and PBMCs were isolated by density gradient centrifugation. PBMCs intended for TCR sequencing were cryopreserved in liquid nitrogen and thawed later in a water bath at 37 degrees C. The sorted or isolated CD4+, CD8+ and CD8+ TEMRA cells had a purity of 90% or higher.

RNA was extracted using the RNeasy kit, and about 0.45 to 1 ug of the RNA was reverse transcribed with random hexamers. The immunoSEQ multiplex PCR assay, which covers 54 Vbeta and 13 Jbeta segments, was used to amplify TCR beta CDR3 regions. PCR amplification bias was corrected by using a synthetic template baseline for primer optimization and computational correction. From the authors' description of their analysis: Reads were assigned to V, D and J genes according to IMGT and analyzed in immunoSEQ Analyzer, with only productive sequences retained. Clonality was computed as one minus Shannon entropy normalized by log2 of the number of productive unique sequences. For each patient and control, public and private clones were evaluated among the 100 most prevalent clones. A clone was defined as Susac-specific if it was absent from the healthy and MS cohorts, from roughly 1,000 published viral clones and from other ImmuneACCESS disease sequences. Through fastp at Q25 and MiXCR, TCRdb rebuilt clones from the public reads, retaining in-frame beta chains. A single entry per CDR3 protein holds the most common genes and DNA from its merged rows. TCRdb assigned the V and J calls; the authors' analysis was not used. Here the sample has 130,000 to 150,000 distinct CDR3 sequences; roughly 94% occur a single time. The top ten hold 0.065% to 0.1% of the sample.

Details on this clonotype: Its cognate antigen has yet to be identified. Per-base quality was not reported, and no clone a single base away is much larger than it.

Recombination joined TRBV2 with TRBJ2-7, with the identity of the D gene unclear. The receptor's source is a human donor in good health. The specimen was CD4+ T cells from PBMCs. The encoded CDR3 is CASTQYILTYEQYF. The DNA sequence reads TGTGCCAGCACCCAGTACATACTCACCTACGAGCAGTACTTC.